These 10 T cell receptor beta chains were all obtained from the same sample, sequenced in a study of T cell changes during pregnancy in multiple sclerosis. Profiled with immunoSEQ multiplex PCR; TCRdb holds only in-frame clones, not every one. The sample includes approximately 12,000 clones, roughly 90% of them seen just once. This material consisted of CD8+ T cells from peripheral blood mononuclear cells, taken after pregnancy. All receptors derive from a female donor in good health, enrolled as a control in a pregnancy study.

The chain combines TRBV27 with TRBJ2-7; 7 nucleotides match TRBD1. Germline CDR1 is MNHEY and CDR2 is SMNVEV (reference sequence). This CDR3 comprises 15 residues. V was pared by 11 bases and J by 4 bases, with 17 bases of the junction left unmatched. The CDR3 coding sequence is TGTGCCTCTCGAGACAGGGATGTGGTGTGGTACGAGCAGTACTTC. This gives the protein CASRDRDVVWYEQYF.

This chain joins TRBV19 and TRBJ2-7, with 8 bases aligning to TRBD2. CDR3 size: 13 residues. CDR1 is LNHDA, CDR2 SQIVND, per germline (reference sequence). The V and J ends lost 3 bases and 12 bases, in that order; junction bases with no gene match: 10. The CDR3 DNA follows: TGTGCCAGTAGTATTGCTGCGGGAGGCCCTTTGTACTTC. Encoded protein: CASSIAAGGPLYF.

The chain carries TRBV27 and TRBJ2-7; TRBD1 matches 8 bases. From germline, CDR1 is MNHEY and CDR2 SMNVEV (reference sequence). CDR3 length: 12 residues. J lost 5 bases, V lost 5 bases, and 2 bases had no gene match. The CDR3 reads CASSMTGDEQYF. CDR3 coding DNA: TGTGCCAGCAGTATGACAGGGGACGAGCAGTACTTC.

CDR3 DNA: TGTGCCAGCAGCGTTACGCGGGGGATCACAGATACGCAGTATTTT. It yields the protein CASSVTRGITDTQYF. The V and J genes are TRBV11-2 and TRBJ2-3; TRBD2 aligns across 7 bases. The germline V gene has CDR1 SGHAT and CDR2 FQNNGV. The CDR3 sequence is 15 residues long. J lost 2 bases, V lost 5 bases, and 7 bases had no gene match.

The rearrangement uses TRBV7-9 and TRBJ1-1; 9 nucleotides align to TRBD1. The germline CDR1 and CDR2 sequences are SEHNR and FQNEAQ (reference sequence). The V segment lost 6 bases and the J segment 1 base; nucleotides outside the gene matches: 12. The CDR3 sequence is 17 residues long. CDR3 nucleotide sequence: TGTGCCAGCAGACCTACACAGGGGGCGACCAGGAACACTGAAGCTTTCTTT. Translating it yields CASRPTQGATRNTEAFF.

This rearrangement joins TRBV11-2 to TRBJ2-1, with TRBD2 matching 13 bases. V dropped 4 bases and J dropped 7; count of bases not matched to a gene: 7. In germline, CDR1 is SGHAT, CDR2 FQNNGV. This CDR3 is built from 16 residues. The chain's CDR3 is CASSSGTSGINNEQFF. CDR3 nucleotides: TGTGCCAGCAGCTCCGGGACTAGCGGGATCAATAATGAGCAGTTCTTC. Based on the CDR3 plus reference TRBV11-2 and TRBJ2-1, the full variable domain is EAGVAQSPRYKIIEKRQSVAFWCNPISGHATLYWYQQILGQGPKLLIQFQNNGVVDDSQLPKDRFSAERLKGVDSTLKIQPAKLEDSAVYLCASSSGTSGINNEQFFGPGTRLTVL.

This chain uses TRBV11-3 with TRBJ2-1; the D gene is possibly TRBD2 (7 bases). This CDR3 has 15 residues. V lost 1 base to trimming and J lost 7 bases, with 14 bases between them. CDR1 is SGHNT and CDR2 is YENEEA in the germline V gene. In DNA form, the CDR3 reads TGTGCCAGCAGCTTAGTGGGGGGGCCGGGGAATGAGCAGTTCTTC. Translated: CASSLVGGPGNEQFF.

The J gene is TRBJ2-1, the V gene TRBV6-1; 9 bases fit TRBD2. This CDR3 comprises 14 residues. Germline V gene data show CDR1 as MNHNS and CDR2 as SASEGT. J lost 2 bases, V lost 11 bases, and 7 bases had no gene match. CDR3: CALMRGRAYNEQFF. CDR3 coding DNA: TGTGCCTTAATGCGCGGGAGGGCCTACAATGAGCAGTTCTTC.

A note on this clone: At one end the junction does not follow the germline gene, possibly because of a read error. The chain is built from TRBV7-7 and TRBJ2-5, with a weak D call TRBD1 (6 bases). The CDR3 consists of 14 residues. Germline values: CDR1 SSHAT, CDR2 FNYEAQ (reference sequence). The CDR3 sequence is CASSPGHLQETQYF. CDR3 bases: TGTGCTAGCAGCCCGGGACATCTGCAAGAGACCCAGTACTTC.

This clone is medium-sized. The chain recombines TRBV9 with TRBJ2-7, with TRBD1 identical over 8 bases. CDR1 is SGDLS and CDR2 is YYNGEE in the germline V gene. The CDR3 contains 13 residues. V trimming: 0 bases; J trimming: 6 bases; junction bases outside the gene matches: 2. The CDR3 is CASSVAQGGEQYF. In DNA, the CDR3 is TGTGCCAGCAGCGTAGCACAGGGGGGCGAGCAGTACTTC.